These 30 T cell receptor beta chains share one sample of origin, sequenced in a study of CD8+ T cells in alopecia areata. Once RNA had been extracted, it was reverse transcribed into cDNA to act as the sequencing template. Sequencing used immunoSEQ multiplex PCR; TCRdb keeps in-frame clones, though not all of them. The sample yields about 180,000 clones, roughly 63% seen once. This sample comprised CD4+ T cells sorted from blood, obtained at week 0. Source of these receptors: a human donor with alopecia areata.

This chain's CDR3 is CASRTRQAVSGNTIYF. DNA for the CDR3: TGTGCCAGCAGGACCCGACAGGCCGTCTCTGGAAACACCATATATTTT. The chain uses TRBV5-6 and TRBJ1-3; a possible D gene is TRBD1 (6 bases). The V gene lost 5 bases and the J gene lost 0 bases, with 15 bases spanning the gap. CDR3 length: 16 residues. CDR1 and CDR2 (germline): SGHDT, YYEEEE.

The chain carries TRBV14 and TRBJ2-7; D might be TRBD1 or TRBD2, each matching 5 bases. The CDR3 consists of 15 residues. Germline values: CDR1 SGHDN, CDR2 FVKESK. Trimming took 4 bases from V and 3 from J, leaving 16 bases between them. The CDR3 region is CASSLNPGRNYEQYF. CDR3 coding DNA: TGTGCCAGCAGCCTAAATCCGGGACGGAACTACGAGCAGTACTTC.

The chain is built from TRBV29-1 and TRBJ2-7, with TRBD1 as a possible D gene (5 bases). This CDR3 is 12 amino acids long. The germline V gene encodes CDR1 SQVTM and CDR2 ANQGSEA. The ends were cut back, 4 bases at V and 3 bases at J, with 10 bases in the middle. The DNA of the CDR3 is TGCAGCGTTGCGGACACCTACTACGAGCAGTACTTC. Residues: CSVADTYYEQYF.

This chain joins TRBV30 and TRBJ2-7; 9 bases match TRBD1. CDR1 GTSNPN and CDR2 SVGIG come from the germline V gene (reference sequence). This CDR3 region has 14 residues. V lost 4 bases to trimming and J lost 2 bases; unmatched junction nucleotides: 6. The CDR3, as DNA: TGTGCCTGGACCAGACAGGGGGGGCCCTACGAGCAGTACTTC. Protein sequence: CAWTRQGGPYEQYF.

This clone was seen only a few times. The chain joins TRBV11-2 to TRBJ2-1; no reliable D call. Germline assignment: CDR1 SGHAT and CDR2 FQNNGV. This CDR3 comprises 12 residues. V was trimmed by 4 bases and J by 8 bases, leaving 9 bases between them. The CDR3 nucleotides read TGTGCCAGCAGCTCGACGGTCGATGAGCAGTTCTTC. Translating gives CASSSTVDEQFF. Variable domain in full (rest from reference TRBV11-2 and TRBJ2-1): EAGVAQSPRYKIIEKRQSVAFWCNPISGHATLYWYQQILGQGPKLLIQFQNNGVVDDSQLPKDRFSAERLKGVDSTLKIQPAKLEDSAVYLCASSSTVDEQFFGPGTRLTVL.

The chain employs TRBV9 and TRBJ2-1; 9 nucleotides align to TRBD1. The CDR3 is 14 amino acids. V shed 4 bases and J 8 bases; nucleotides not matched to a gene: 7. CDR1 SGDLS and CDR2 YYNGEE come from the germline V gene. CDR3 coding DNA: TGTGCCAGCAGCCTCAAGGGACAGGGAGATGAGCAGTTCTTC. Its protein is CASSLKGQGDEQFF.

This clone occurred a few times. This chain connects TRBV14 to TRBJ1-3; TRBD1 might be the D (5 bases). Trimming took 0 bases from V and 8 from J, leaving 14 bases between them. Germline V CDR1 and CDR2: SGHDN, FVKESK. The CDR3 is 15 amino acids. CDR3 amino acids: CASSQEVEGTDTIYF. The CDR3 DNA follows: TGTGCCAGCAGCCAAGAAGTGGAGGGGACGGACACCATATATTTT.

The chain links TRBV5-1 to TRBJ1-2, with D uncertain. V lost 5 bases to trimming and J lost 4 bases, with 9 bases between them. The CDR3 is 12 amino acids. The germline V gene has CDR1 SGHRS and CDR2 YFSETQ. CDR3 nucleotides: TGCGCCAGCAGTGTACCCTCCTATGGCTACACCTTC. As protein: CASSVPSYGYTF.

The J gene is TRBJ2-1, the V gene TRBV19, with D perhaps matching TRBD2 (5 bases). Germline CDR1 LNHDA, CDR2 SQIVND (reference sequence). V was clipped by 5 bases and J by 7 bases, with 12 bases between them. The CDR3 contains 13 residues. CDR3 bases: TGTGCCAGTAGTGTGAATTTAGCGAATGAGCAGTTCTTC. Amino acid sequence: CASSVNLANEQFF. The whole variable domain, remainder taken from reference TRBV19 and TRBJ2-1, is DGGITQSPKYLFRKEGQNVTLSCEQNLNHDAMYWYRQDPGQGLRLIYYSQIVNDFQKGDIAEGYSVSREKKESFPLTVTSAQKNPTAFYLCASSVNLANEQFFGPGTRLTVL.

This clone was observed a handful of times. The chain employs TRBV7-2 and TRBJ2-1; 8 positions agree with TRBD2. The germline V gene encodes CDR1 SGHTA and CDR2 FQGNSA. With V trimmed by 1 base and J by 6 bases, 5 bases remained unmatched. CDR3 length: 15 amino acids. As DNA, the CDR3 is TGTGCCAGCAGCTTAGGGGGGGGACTAGGCAATGAGCAGTTCTTC. It encodes CASSLGGGLGNEQFF. Full variable domain (rest looked up from reference TRBV7-2 and TRBJ2-1): GAGVSQSPSNKVTEKGKDVELRCDPISGHTALYWYRQSLGQGLEFLIYFQGNSAPDKSGLPSDRFSAERTGGSVSTLTIQRTQQEDSAVYLCASSLGGGLGNEQFFGPGTRLTVL.

This clone was seen repeatedly, ten times or more. The chain joins TRBV4-1 to TRBJ2-1; unclear D gene. V lost 0 bases to trimming and J lost 8 bases, with 14 bases between them. The CDR3 consists of 15 residues. CDR1 and CDR2 from the germline V gene are MGHRA and YSYEKL. CDR3 loop: CASSQDTQDGYEQFF. CDR3 in DNA: TGCGCCAGCAGCCAAGATACCCAGGATGGATATGAGCAGTTCTTC.

V usage is TRBV7-9 and J usage is TRBJ1-5; no reliable D call. Germline lookup yields CDR1 SEHNR and CDR2 FQNEAQ (reference sequence). This CDR3 region has 18 residues. Trimming shortened V by 5 bases and J by 0 bases, and 20 bases separated the two germline ends. The CDR3 sequence is CASSQVIPESYSNQPQHF. The CDR3 nucleotides are TGTGCCAGCAGCCAGGTGATTCCTGAAAGCTATAGCAATCAGCCCCAGCATTTT.

The chain couples TRBV11-2 to TRBJ2-5; D perhaps matches TRBD2 (6 bases). V was pared by 5 bases and J by 2 bases, with 12 bases between. This CDR3 has 14 residues. CDR1 is SGHAT, CDR2 FQNNGV, per germline. The CDR3 sequence: CASSPGRRQETQYF. In DNA, the CDR3 is TGTGCCAGCAGCCCAGGGAGGAGGCAAGAGACCCAGTACTTC.

This clone occurred a few times. This sequence joins TRBV27 and TRBJ1-6; D may be TRBD1 (6 bases). Looked up from germline, CDR1 is MNHEY and CDR2 is SMNVEV (reference sequence). V was clipped by 5 bases and J by 9 bases, with 17 bases between them. The CDR3 is 15 residues long. For the CDR3, the DNA is TGTGCCAGCAGTCCCCGGCAGGGGCAGGGTTCACCCCTCCACTTT. It codes for CASSPRQGQGSPLHF.

DNA for the CDR3: TGCGCCAGCAGCTTGGGTCAGGGCATGAACACTGAAGCTTTCTTT. Its protein is CASSLGQGMNTEAFF. The chain recombines TRBV5-1 with TRBJ1-1; perhaps TRBD1 as D (5 bases). The CDR3 covers 15 residues. CDR1 is SGHRS, CDR2 YFSETQ, per germline. Deletions cut 0 bases from V and 0 bases from J, with 9 bases between.

This chain joins TRBV30 and TRBJ1-2; the D gene is possibly TRBD1 (5 bases). This CDR3 has 12 residues. Germline CDR1 GTSNPN, CDR2 SVGIG (reference sequence). Trimming stripped 5 bases from V and 7 bases from J, with 14 bases between. DNA of the CDR3: TGTGCCTGGCGGCGTACAGGTCCTGGCTACACCTTC. Protein: CAWRRTGPGYTF.

The chain couples TRBV30 to TRBJ1-1; 8 bases agree with TRBD1. Germline CDR1 and CDR2: GTSNPN and SVGIG (reference sequence). The CDR3 loop spans 16 amino acids. After removal of 3 bases from V and 1 base from J, the junction contained 10 bases not matched to a gene. CDR3 sequence (DNA): TGTGCCTGGAGGCAGGGACAGGCAACGTGGAACACTGAAGCTTTCTTT. The encoded protein is CAWRQGQATWNTEAFF. Full variable domain (rest looked up from reference TRBV30 and TRBJ1-1): SQTIHQWPATLVQPVGSPLSLECTVEGTSNPNLYWYRQAAGRGLQLLFYSVGIGQISSEVPQNLSASRPQDRQFILSSKKLLLSDSGFYLCAWRQGQATWNTEAFFGQGTRLTVV.

The chain joins TRBV28 to TRBJ2-7; TRBD2 aligns across 7 bases. The CDR3 extends over 12 amino acids. Trimming at V came to 8 bases and at J to 4 bases, leaving 5 bases not matched to a gene. Germline assignment: CDR1 MDHEN and CDR2 SYDVKM. The CDR3 protein is CASAGRGYEQYF. The CDR3 DNA follows: TGTGCCAGCGCAGGGAGGGGATACGAGCAGTACTTC.

J is TRBJ2-7 and V is TRBV11-2; the D is unclear. The CDR3 extends over 14 amino acids. CDR1 and CDR2 (germline): SGHAT, FQNNGV. Trimming removed 0 bases from V and 2 bases from J, with 8 bases in between. The CDR3 loop is CASSLERRTYEQYF. The CDR3, as DNA: TGTGCCAGCAGCTTAGAACGCAGGACCTACGAGCAGTACTTC.

The V call is TRBV7-2, the J call TRBJ2-7; a possible D gene is TRBD2 (5 bases). CDR1 and CDR2 from the germline V gene are SGHTA and FQGNSA. Trimming left V 1 base short and J 5 bases short, with 6 bases between. The CDR3 is 12 residues long. The CDR3 nucleotides read TGTGCCAGCAGCTTAGGGCGGGACGAGCAGTACTTC. It encodes CASSLGRDEQYF.

The V gene is TRBV5-1, the J gene TRBJ2-3, with TRBD1 matching 8 bases. Looked up from germline, CDR1 is SGHRS and CDR2 is YFSETQ. Trimming took 4 bases from V and 1 from J; bases not matched to a gene: 11. This CDR3 has 17 amino acids. Here the CDR3 DNA reads TGCGCCAGCAGCCCAGGACTTAGACAGGGGCGCACAGATACGCAGTATTTT. Its translation is CASSPGLRQGRTDTQYF.

The V gene is TRBV13, the J gene TRBJ1-2; 9 positions agree with TRBD1. The germline gives CDR1 PRHDT, CDR2 FYEKMQ (reference sequence). J was trimmed by 6 bases and V by 6 bases; bases with no gene match: 8. This CDR3 has 14 residues. This CDR3 is CASSPGQGSHGYTF. In nucleotides, the CDR3 is TGTGCCAGCAGTCCCGGACAGGGGAGCCATGGCTACACCTTC.

The rearrangement links TRBV4-3 to TRBJ2-7; D remains unclear. Germline CDR1 and CDR2: LGHNA and YSLEER. The CDR3 extends over 13 amino acids. The V end was cut by 6 bases, the J end by 4 bases, with 13 bases between. The CDR3 nucleotides are TGCGCCAGCAGTCCCAGTGTGGGGTACGAGCAGTACTTC. It encodes CASSPSVGYEQYF.

This clone was seen a handful of times. The chain has TRBV29-1 and TRBJ2-3, with TRBD2 as a possible D gene (5 bases). The CDR3 is 13 amino acids. Germline CDR1 reads SQVTM; CDR2 reads ANQGSEA. V was trimmed by 4 bases and J by 4 bases, leaving 12 bases between them. For the CDR3, the DNA is TGCAGCGTTGCATCGGGGATCGCAGATACGCAGTATTTT. This encodes CSVASGIADTQYF.

This clone has just a few counts. The rearrangement links TRBV9 to TRBJ1-2; TRBD1 aligns across 8 bases. CDR3 size: 15 residues. The germline V gene encodes CDR1 SGDLS and CDR2 YYNGEE. J was trimmed by 5 bases and V by 4 bases; bases with no gene match: 10. In DNA, the CDR3 is TGTGCCAGCAGCCCCTCGGACAGGGTGCGGTATGGCTACACCTTC. Residues: CASSPSDRVRYGYTF.

The rearrangement joins TRBV4-1 to TRBJ1-1; D is possibly TRBD1 (6 bases). V lost 0 bases and J 6 bases, leaving 11 bases between the germline ends. Germline V gene data show CDR1 as MGHRA and CDR2 as YSYEKL. This CDR3 is built from 14 residues. Here the CDR3 reads CASSQDLHRAEAFF. CDR3 bases: TGCGCCAGCAGCCAAGATTTACACAGGGCTGAAGCTTTCTTT.

CDR3 DNA: TGTGCCAGCAGCCCCTCGGACCTTCCCTACGAGCAGTACTTC. Its protein product is CASSPSDLPYEQYF. J is TRBJ2-7 and V is TRBV2; no firm D call. From germline, CDR1 is SNHLY and CDR2 FYNNEI. The CDR3 is made up of 14 amino acids. V was clipped by 6 bases and J by 2 bases, with 14 bases between them. Together with reference TRBV2 and TRBJ2-7, the CDR3 gives the full variable domain: EPEVTQTPSHQVTQMGQEVILRCVPISNHLYFYWYRQILGQKVEFLVSFYNNEISEKSEIFDDQFSVERPDGSNFTLKIRSTKLEDSAMYFCASSPSDLPYEQYFGPGTRLTVT.

The J gene is TRBJ2-5, the V gene TRBV30; the D gene is possibly TRBD2 (5 bases). Trimming took 0 bases from V and 6 from J, leaving 14 bases between them. The CDR3 extends over 14 amino acids. Germline CDR1 GTSNPN, CDR2 SVGIG (reference sequence). In DNA, the CDR3 is TGTGCCTGGAGTGTGTCGGCTAGCAAAAAGACCCAGTACTTC. Translating gives CAWSVSASKKTQYF.

The gene calls are TRBV30 and TRBJ2-5, with TRBD2 as a possible D gene (5 bases). This CDR3 is 14 amino acids long. The V and J ends lost 3 bases and 2 bases respectively, with 13 bases between them. Germline V gene lookup returns CDR1 GTSNPN and CDR2 SVGIG (reference sequence). The CDR3 protein is CAWRPQWTQETQYF. In DNA, the CDR3 is TGTGCCTGGAGACCACAGTGGACTCAAGAGACCCAGTACTTC.

The CDR3: CSSGEPQETQYF. The CDR3 coding sequence is TGCAGCTCCGGGGAGCCCCAAGAGACCCAGTACTTC. This chain links TRBV29-1 with TRBJ2-5; the D gene is possibly TRBD2 (5 bases). V lost 8 bases and J lost 1, with 11 bases in between. Germline V gene lookup returns CDR1 SQVTM and CDR2 ANQGSEA. The CDR3 consists of 12 residues. Drawing the rest from reference TRBV29-1 and TRBJ2-5, the complete variable domain is SAVISQKPSRDICQRGTSLTIQCQVDSQVTMMFWYRQQPGQSLTLIATANQGSEATYESGFVIDKFPISRPNLTFSTLTVSNMSPEDSSIYLCSSGEPQETQYFGPGTRLLVL.